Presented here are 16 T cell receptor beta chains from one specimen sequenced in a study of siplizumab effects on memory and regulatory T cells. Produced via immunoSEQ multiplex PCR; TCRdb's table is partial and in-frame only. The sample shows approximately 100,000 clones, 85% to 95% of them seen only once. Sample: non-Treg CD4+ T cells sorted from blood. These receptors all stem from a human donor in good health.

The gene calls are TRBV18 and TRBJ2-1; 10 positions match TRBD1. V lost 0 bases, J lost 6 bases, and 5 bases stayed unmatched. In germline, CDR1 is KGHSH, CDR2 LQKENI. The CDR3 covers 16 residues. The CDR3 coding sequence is TGTGCCAGCTCACCACCCGGGACAGGGGTCGCCAATGAGCAGTTCTTC. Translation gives CASSPPGTGVANEQFF.

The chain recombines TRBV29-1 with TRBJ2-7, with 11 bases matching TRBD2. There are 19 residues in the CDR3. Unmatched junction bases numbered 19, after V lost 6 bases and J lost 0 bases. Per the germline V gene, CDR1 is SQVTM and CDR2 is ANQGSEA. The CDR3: CSVGGTNCTSGRSSYEQYF. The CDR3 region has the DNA TGCAGCGTGGGGGGCACCAATTGTACTAGCGGGAGATCCTCCTACGAGCAGTACTTC.

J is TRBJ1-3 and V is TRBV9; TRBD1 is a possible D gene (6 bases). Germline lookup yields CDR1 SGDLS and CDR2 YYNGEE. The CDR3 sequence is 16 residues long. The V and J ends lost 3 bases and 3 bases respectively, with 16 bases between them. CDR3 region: CASSGRGGMFGNTIYF. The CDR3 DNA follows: TGTGCCAGCAGCGGAAGGGGGGGCATGTTTGGAAACACCATATATTTT.

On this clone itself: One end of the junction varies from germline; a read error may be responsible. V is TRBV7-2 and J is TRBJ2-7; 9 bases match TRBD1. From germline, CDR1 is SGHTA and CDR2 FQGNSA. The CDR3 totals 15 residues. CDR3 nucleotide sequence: TGTGCCAGCAGTTTAGACACAGGGGGCTTCTACGAGCAGTACTTC. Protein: CASSLDTGGFYEQYF.

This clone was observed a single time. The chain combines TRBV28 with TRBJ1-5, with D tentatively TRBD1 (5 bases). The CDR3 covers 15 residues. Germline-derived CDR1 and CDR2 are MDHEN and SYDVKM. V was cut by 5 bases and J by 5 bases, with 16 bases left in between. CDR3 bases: TGTGCCAGCAGTATCCTCGGGGGAGGAGATCAGCCCCAGCATTTT. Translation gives CASSILGGGDQPQHF.

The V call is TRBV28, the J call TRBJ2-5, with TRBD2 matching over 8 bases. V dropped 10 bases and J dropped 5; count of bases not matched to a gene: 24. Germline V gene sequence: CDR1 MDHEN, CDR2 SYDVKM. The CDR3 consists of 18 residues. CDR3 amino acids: CATSGTGGEAGDSETQYF. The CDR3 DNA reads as TGTGCCACCTCTGGAACGGGGGGGGAAGCAGGGGATAGCGAGACCCAGTACTTC. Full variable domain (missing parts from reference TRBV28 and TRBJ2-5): DVKVTQSSRYLVKRTGEKVFLECVQDMDHENMFWYRQDPGLGLRLIYFSYDVKMKEKGDIPEGYSVSREKKERFSLILESASTNQTSMYLCATSGTGGEAGDSETQYFGPGTRLLVL.

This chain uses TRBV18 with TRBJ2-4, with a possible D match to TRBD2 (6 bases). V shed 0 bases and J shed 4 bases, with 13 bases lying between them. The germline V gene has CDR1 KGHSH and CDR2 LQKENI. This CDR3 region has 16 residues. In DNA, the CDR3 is TGTGCCAGCTCACCACCTTTAGGGAGGACAAAAAACATTCAGTACTTC. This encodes CASSPPLGRTKNIQYF. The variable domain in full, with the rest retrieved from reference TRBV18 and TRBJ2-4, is NAGVMQNPRHLVRRRGQEARLRCSPMKGHSHVYWYRQLPEEGLKFMVYLQKENIIDESGMPKERFSAEFPKEGPSILRIQQVVRGDSAAYFCASSPPLGRTKNIQYFGAGTRLSVL.

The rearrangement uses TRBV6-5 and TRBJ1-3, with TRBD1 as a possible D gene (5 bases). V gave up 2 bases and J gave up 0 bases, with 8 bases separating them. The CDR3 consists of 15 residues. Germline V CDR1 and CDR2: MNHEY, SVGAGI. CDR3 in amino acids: CASSYLGGSGNTIYF. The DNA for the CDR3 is TGTGCCAGCAGTTACCTTGGGGGCTCTGGAAACACCATATATTTT.

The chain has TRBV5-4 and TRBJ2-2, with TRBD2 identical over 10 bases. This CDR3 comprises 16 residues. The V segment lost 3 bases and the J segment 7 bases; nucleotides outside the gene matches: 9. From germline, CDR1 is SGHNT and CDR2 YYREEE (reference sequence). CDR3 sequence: CASSSFPGLAIGELFF. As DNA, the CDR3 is TGTGCCAGCAGCTCATTTCCGGGACTAGCGATCGGGGAGCTGTTTTTT.

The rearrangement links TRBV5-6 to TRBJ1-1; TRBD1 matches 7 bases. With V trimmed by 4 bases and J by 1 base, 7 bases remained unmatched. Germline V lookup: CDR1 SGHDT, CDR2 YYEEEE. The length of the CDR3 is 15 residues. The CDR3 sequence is CASSVGRGSNTEAFF. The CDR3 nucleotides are TGTGCCAGCAGCGTGGGCAGGGGGTCGAACACTGAAGCTTTCTTT.

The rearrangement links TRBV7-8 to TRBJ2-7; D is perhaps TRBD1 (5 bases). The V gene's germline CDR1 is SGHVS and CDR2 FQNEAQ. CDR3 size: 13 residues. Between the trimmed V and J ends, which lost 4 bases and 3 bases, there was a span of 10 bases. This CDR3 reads CASSSRQIYEQYF. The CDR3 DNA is TGTGCCAGCAGCTCCCGACAGATCTACGAGCAGTACTTC.

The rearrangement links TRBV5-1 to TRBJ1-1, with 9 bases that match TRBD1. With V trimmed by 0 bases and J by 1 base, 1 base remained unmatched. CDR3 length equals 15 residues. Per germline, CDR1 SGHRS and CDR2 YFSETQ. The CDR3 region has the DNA TGCGCCAGCAGCTTGGCGGGACAGGGGAACACTGAAGCTTTCTTT. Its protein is CASSLAGQGNTEAFF.

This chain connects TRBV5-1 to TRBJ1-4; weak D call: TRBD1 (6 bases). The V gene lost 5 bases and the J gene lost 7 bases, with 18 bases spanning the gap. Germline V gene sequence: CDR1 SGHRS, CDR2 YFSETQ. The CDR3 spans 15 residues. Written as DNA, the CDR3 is TGCGCCAGCAGTAGTTTCGGCAGGGGTGGTGAAAAACTGTTTTTT. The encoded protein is CASSSFGRGGEKLFF.

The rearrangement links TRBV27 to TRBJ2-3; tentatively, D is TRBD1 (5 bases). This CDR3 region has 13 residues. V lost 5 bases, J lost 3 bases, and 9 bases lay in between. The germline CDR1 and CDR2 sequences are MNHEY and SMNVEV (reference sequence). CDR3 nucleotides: TGTGCCAGCAGTACGACAGCGACAGATACGCAGTATTTT. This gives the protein CASSTTATDTQYF.

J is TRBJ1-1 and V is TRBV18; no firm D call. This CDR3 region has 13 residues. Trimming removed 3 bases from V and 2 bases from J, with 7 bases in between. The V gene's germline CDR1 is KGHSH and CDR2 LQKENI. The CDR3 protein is CASSPAENTEAFF. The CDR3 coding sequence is TGTGCCAGCTCACCCGCGGAAAACACTGAAGCTTTCTTT.

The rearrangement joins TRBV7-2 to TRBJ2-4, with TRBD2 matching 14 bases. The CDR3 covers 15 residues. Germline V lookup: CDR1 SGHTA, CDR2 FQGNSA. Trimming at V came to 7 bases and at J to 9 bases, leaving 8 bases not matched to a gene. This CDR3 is CASNGGTSGRLIQYF. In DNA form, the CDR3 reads TGTGCCAGCAATGGGGGGACTAGCGGGAGACTCATTCAGTACTTC.